Listed here are 9 T cell receptor beta chains from one sample, sequenced in a study of immune evolution from preneoplasia to lung adenocarcinoma. Assay used: immunoSEQ multiplex PCR; TCRdb lists only in-frame clones, some missing. The sample carries approximately 9,100 clones, 70% to 90% recorded once. Sequencing was carried out using FFPE minimally invasive lung adenocarcinoma tissue. The receptors stem from a person between 65 and 80 years old with lung adenocarcinoma.

The table lists this clone with a few counts. The gene calls are TRBV5-4 and TRBJ1-5; D call uncertain. Germline lookup yields CDR1 SGHNT and CDR2 YYREEE (reference sequence). Trimming took 4 bases from V and 7 from J, leaving 12 bases between them. CDR3 size: 13 residues. The CDR3 nucleotides read TGTGCCAGCAGCAGCGGAATAAAACAGCCCCAGCATTTT. Its translation is CASSSGIKQPQHF. The whole variable domain, remainder taken from reference TRBV5-4 and TRBJ1-5, is ETGVTQSPTHLIKTRGQQVTLRCSSQSGHNTVSWYQQALGQGPQFIFQYYREEENGRGNFPPRFSGLQFPNYSSELNVNALELDDSALYLCASSSGIKQPQHFGDGTRLSIL.

The V gene is TRBV27, the J gene TRBJ2-3; no reliable D call. V was trimmed by 2 bases and J by 0 bases, leaving 9 bases between them. Germline CDR1 is MNHEY and CDR2 is SMNVEV (reference sequence). The CDR3 contains 15 residues. CDR3 sequence: CASSLAFRSTDTQYF. Written as DNA, the CDR3 is TGTGCCAGCAGTTTAGCCTTCCGTAGCACAGATACGCAGTATTTT.

This clone was counted between two and nine times. The rearrangement joins TRBV15 to TRBJ1-3; D is uncertain. Germline lookup yields CDR1 LNHNV and CDR2 YYDKDF (reference sequence). This CDR3 has 15 amino acids. V was shortened by 0 bases and J by 4 bases, with 10 bases between the two germline ends. CDR3: CATSRDGVGGNTIYF. CDR3 bases: TGTGCCACCAGCAGAGACGGAGTAGGGGGAAACACCATATATTTT.

The chain couples TRBV15 to TRBJ1-2; the D gene is possibly TRBD1 (6 bases). Looked up from germline, CDR1 is LNHNV and CDR2 is YYDKDF (reference sequence). The CDR3 length is 16 residues. V was trimmed by 1 base and J by 7 bases, leaving 19 bases between them. In nucleotides, the CDR3 is TGTGCCACCAGCAGAGTGGTAGGGCAGGGGCGGGGTGGCTACACCTTC. Protein: CATSRVVGQGRGGYTF.

V gene TRBV5-1 combines with J gene TRBJ2-7, with TRBD1 matching 11 bases. V trimming: 5 bases; J trimming: 7 bases; junction bases outside the gene matches: 11. Germline lookup yields CDR1 SGHRS and CDR2 YFSETQ. This CDR3 spans 15 amino acids. The CDR3 loop reads CASRPGTGGANEQYF. The CDR3 DNA is TGCGCCAGCAGGCCCGGGACAGGGGGGGCGAATGAGCAGTACTTC. Looking up the rest from reference TRBV5-1 and TRBJ2-7 gives the full variable domain: KAGVTQTPRYLIKTRGQQVTLSCSPISGHRSVSWYQQTPGQGLQFLFEYFSETQRNKGNFPGRFSGRQFSNSRSEMNVSTLELGDSALYLCASRPGTGGANEQYFGPGTRLTVT.

This chain connects TRBV29-1 to TRBJ1-4; TRBD1 matches at 9 bases. V gave up 6 bases and J gave up 6 bases; unmatched junction bases: 2. There are 12 residues in the CDR3. In germline, CDR1 is SQVTM, CDR2 ANQGSEA. CDR3 bases: TGCAGCGTCCGACAGGGGGATGAAAAACTGTTTTTT. It codes for CSVRQGDEKLFF.

The chain carries TRBV5-1 and TRBJ1-5; D is undetermined. Germline CDR1 and CDR2: SGHRS and YFSETQ. Between the trimmed V and J ends, which lost 0 bases and 7 bases, there was a span of 8 bases. The CDR3 covers 13 residues. This CDR3 reads CASSLAVDQPQHF. The CDR3 region has the DNA TGCGCCAGCAGCTTGGCCGTAGACCAGCCCCAGCATTTT. Supplemented by reference TRBV5-1 and TRBJ1-5, the full variable domain reads KAGVTQTPRYLIKTRGQQVTLSCSPISGHRSVSWYQQTPGQGLQFLFEYFSETQRNKGNFPGRFSGRQFSNSRSEMNVSTLELGDSALYLCASSLAVDQPQHFGDGTRLSIL.

The genes are TRBV5-4 and TRBJ1-6, with D perhaps TRBD1 (5 bases). Germline V gene sequence: CDR1 SGHNT, CDR2 YYREEE (reference sequence). The CDR3 extends over 16 amino acids. V was shortened by 0 bases and J by 4 bases, with 11 bases between the two germline ends. The CDR3 nucleotides read TGTGCCAGCAGCTTGGGAGACAGTGATTATAATTCACCCCTCCACTTT. Encoded protein: CASSLGDSDYNSPLHF.

This clone was found once. The rearrangement uses TRBV5-1 and TRBJ1-1, with TRBD1 identical over 11 bases. The germline gives CDR1 SGHRS, CDR2 YFSETQ. This CDR3 has 14 amino acids. V lost 6 bases to trimming and J lost 8 bases; unmatched junction nucleotides: 9. Here the CDR3 DNA reads TGCGCCAGCACCAAAGGGACAGGGGGAAGGGAAGCTTTCTTT. Its translation: CASTKGTGGREAFF. Together with reference TRBV5-1 and TRBJ1-1, the CDR3 gives the full variable domain: KAGVTQTPRYLIKTRGQQVTLSCSPISGHRSVSWYQQTPGQGLQFLFEYFSETQRNKGNFPGRFSGRQFSNSRSEMNVSTLELGDSALYLCASTKGTGGREAFFGQGTRLTVV.